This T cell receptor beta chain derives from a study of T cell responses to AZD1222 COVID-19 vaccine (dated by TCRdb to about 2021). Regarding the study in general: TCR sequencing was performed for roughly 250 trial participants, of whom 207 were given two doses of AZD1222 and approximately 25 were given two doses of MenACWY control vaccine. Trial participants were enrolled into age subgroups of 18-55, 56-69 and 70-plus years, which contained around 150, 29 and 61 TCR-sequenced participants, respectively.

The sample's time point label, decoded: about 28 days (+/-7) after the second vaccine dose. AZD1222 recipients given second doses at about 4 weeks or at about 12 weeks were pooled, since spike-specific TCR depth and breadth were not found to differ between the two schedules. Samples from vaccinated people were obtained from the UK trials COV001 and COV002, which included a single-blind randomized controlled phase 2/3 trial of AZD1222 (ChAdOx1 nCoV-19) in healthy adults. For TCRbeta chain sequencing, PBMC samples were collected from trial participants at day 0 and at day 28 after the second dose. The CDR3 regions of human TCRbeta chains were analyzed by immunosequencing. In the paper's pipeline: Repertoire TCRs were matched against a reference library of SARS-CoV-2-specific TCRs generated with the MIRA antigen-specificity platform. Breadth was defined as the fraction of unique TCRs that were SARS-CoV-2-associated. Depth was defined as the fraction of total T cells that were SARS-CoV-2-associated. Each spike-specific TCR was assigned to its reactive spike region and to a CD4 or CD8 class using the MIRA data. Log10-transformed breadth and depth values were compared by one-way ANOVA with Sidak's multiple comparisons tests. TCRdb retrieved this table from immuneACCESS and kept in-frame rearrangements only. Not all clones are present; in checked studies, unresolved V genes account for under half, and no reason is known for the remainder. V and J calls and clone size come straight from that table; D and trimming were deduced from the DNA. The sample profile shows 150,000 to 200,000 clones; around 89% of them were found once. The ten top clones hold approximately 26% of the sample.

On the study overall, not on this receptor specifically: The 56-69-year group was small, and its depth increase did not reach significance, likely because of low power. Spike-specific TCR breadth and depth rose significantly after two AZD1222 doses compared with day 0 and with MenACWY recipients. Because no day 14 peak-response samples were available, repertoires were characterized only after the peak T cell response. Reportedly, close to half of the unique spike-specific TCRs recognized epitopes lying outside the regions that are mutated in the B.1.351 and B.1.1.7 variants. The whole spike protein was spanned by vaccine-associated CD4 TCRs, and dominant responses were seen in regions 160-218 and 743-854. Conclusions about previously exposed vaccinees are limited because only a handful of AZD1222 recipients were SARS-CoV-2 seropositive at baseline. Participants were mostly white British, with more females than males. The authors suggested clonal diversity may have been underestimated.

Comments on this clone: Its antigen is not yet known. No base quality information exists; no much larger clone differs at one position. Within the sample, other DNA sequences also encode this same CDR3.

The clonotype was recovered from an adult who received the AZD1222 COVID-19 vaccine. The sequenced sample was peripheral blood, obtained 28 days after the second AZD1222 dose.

The base sequence is TGTGCCAGCAGTTTAGCCGGTCAGCCCCAGCATTTT. It encodes CASSLAGQPQHF. The rearranged chain carries TRBV27 and TRBJ1-5; the D gene is unclear. Deletion took 2 bases off V and 6 bases off J, with a span of 5 bases between the germline ends. The CDR3 runs 12 residues from the cysteine to the phenylalanine. The read is trimmed to its CDR3 DNA, 36 bases read in frame from base 1. The germline V gene encodes CDR1 MNHEY and CDR2 SMNVEV (reference sequence).